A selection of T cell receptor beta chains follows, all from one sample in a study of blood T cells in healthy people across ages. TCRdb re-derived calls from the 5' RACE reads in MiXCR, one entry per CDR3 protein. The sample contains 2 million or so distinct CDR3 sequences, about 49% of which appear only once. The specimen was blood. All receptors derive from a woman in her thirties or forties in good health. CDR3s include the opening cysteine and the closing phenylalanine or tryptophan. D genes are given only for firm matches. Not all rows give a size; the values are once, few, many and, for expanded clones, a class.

CASSLATSADTQYF	TGCGCCAGCAGCCTGGCGACTAGCGCAGATACGCAGTATTTT	14	TRBV5-1	-	TRBJ2-3	TRBD2
CASSKRGDFQETQYF	TGTGCCAGCAGCAAAAGGGGGGACTTCCAAGAGACCCAGTACTTC	15	TRBV9	few	TRBJ2-5	-
CASSVVGGRSTDTQYF	TGTGCCAGCAGCGTAGTGGGCGGGCGGTCAACAGATACGCAGTATTTT	16	TRBV9	few	TRBJ2-3	-
CSTLAGGTSTDTQYF	TGCAGTACCCTAGCGGGGGGGACTAGCACAGATACGCAGTATTTT	15	TRBV20-1	-	TRBJ2-3	TRBD2
CASSQNTALYEQYF	TGCGCCAGCAGCCAGAACACAGCTCTCTACGAGCAGTACTTC	14	TRBV4-3	-	TRBJ2-7	-
CASSELEGYYGYTF	TGTGCCAGCAGTGAACTGGAGGGATACTATGGCTACACCTTC	14	TRBV6-1	-	TRBJ1-2	-
CASSQANPGQGTETQYF	TGCGCCAGCAGCCAAGCTAATCCGGGACAGGGGACAGAGACCCAGTACTTC	17	TRBV4-1	few	TRBJ2-5	TRBD1
CASSQDLLYQGYQETQYF	TGCGCCAGCAGCCAAGACTTACTCTACCAGGGGTACCAAGAGACCCAGTACTTC	18	TRBV4-3	once	TRBJ2-5	-
CASSPTISGYGYTF	TGTGCCAGCAGTCCTACAATCTCCGGCTATGGCTACACCTTC	14	TRBV6-2/TRBV6-3	-	TRBJ1-2	-
CATSNSGTTEETQYF	TGTGCCACCAGCAACTCCGGGACAACAGAAGAGACCCAGTACTTC	15	TRBV15	-	TRBJ2-5	-
CASSPPGEVNSPLHF	TGTGCCAGCAGTCCGCCAGGGGAGGTTAATTCACCCCTCCACTTT	15	TRBV6-6	-	TRBJ1-6	-
CASSLQPGAYEQYF	TGCGCCAGCAGCTTACAACCAGGGGCCTACGAGCAGTACTTC	14	TRBV5-1	few	TRBJ2-7	-
CANSVGGSYNEQFF	TGTGCCAACAGTGTAGGGGGATCCTACAATGAGCAGTTCTTC	14	TRBV6-1	-	TRBJ2-1	-
CASNSGTGATDTQYF	TGTGCCAGCAATTCCGGGACAGGGGCGACGGATACGCAGTATTTT	15	TRBV9	-	TRBJ2-3	TRBD1
CSASGDGRYTEAFF	TGCAGTGCCTCCGGGGATGGGAGGTACACTGAAGCTTTCTTT	14	TRBV20-1	-	TRBJ1-1	-
CASSLNGGAYFTDTQYF	TGTGCCAGCAGCTTAAACGGGGGGGCTTATTTCACAGATACGCAGTATTTT	17	TRBV7-8	few	TRBJ2-3	TRBD2
CASSRTRDTNSPLHF	TGTGCCAGCAGTCGAACCCGGGACACGAATTCACCCCTCCACTTT	15	TRBV7-6	few	TRBJ1-6	-
CASSPVLAEETQYF	TGTGCCAGCTCACCAGTACTAGCGGAAGAGACCCAGTACTTC	14	TRBV18	-	TRBJ2-5	TRBD2
CSTRDTWASQETQYF	TGCAGTACTAGAGATACGTGGGCCTCGCAAGAGACCCAGTACTTC	15	TRBV20-1	-	TRBJ2-5	-
CASSSRLAGEYF	TGTGCCAGCAGTTCCCGACTAGCGGGGGAGTACTTC	12	TRBV27	few	TRBJ2-4	TRBD2
CASSTTSGASYEQYF	TGTGCCAGCAGTACGACTAGCGGGGCCTCCTACGAGCAGTACTTC	15	TRBV6-4	-	TRBJ2-7	TRBD2
CASSYAGTGTSEQYF	TGTGCCAGCAGTTACGCCGGGACAGGGACAAGCGAGCAGTACTTC	15	TRBV6-6	-	TRBJ2-7	TRBD1
CSAHRGPNYGYTF	TGCAGCGCCCACAGGGGGCCCAACTATGGCTACACCTTC	13	TRBV29-1	-	TRBJ1-2	TRBD1
CATSDLRQGLQFF	TGTGCCACCAGTGATCTCCGACAGGGGCTACAGTTCTTC	13	TRBV24-1	-	TRBJ2-1	TRBD1
CASGTRGLYGYTF	TGTGCCAGCGGTACACGGGGCCTCTATGGCTACACCTTC	13	TRBV12-3/TRBV12-4	-	TRBJ1-2	-
CSASLEINYGYTF	TGCAGTGCTAGTCTGGAGATCAACTATGGCTACACCTTC	13	TRBV20-1	few	TRBJ1-2	-
CASSKRRLAGGDTRYF	TGTGCCAGCAGCAAACGTCGGCTAGCGGGGGGGGATACGCGGTATTTT	16	TRBV21-1	once	TRBJ2-3	-
CASSQVVGGATDTQYF	TGCGCCAGCAGCCAAGTCGTCGGGGGGGCCACAGATACGCAGTATTTT	16	TRBV4-3	few	TRBJ2-3	TRBD2
CASRLRGAGQETQYF	TGTGCCAGCAGGTTGAGGGGGGCGGGACAAGAGACCCAGTACTTC	15	TRBV6-2/TRBV6-3	-	TRBJ2-5	-
CASSLTGTSGDIQYF	TGTGCCAGCAGCCTTACCGGGACTAGCGGGGACATTCAGTACTTC	15	TRBV28	-	TRBJ2-4	TRBD2
CSAFGTTYEQYF	TGCAGCGCGTTCGGGACTACCTACGAGCAGTACTTC	12	TRBV20-1	-	TRBJ2-7	TRBD2
CSVGRAGRVYNEQFF	TGCAGCGTTGGAAGGGCGGGGAGGGTTTACAATGAGCAGTTCTTC	15	TRBV29-1	-	TRBJ2-1	TRBD2